One sample yielded the 30 T cell receptor beta chains listed below, sequenced in a study of blood T cell repertoires in COVID-19. Using immunoSEQ multiplex PCR, the repertoire was profiled, and TCRdb retains in-frame clones only, with some absent. The sample shows 190,000 or so clones, about 86% of them seen only once. The sequenced sample consisted of peripheral blood. The receptors come from a woman aged 25-40 years with active or convalescent COVID-19.

The chain joins TRBV19 to TRBJ1-3; D is ambiguous. Germline CDR1 is LNHDA and CDR2 is SQIVND (reference sequence). This CDR3 comprises 16 residues. V lost 2 bases, J lost 0 bases, and 11 bases lay in between. CDR3 bases: TGTGCCAGTAGTATAAATGGAGGAGTCTCTGGAAACACCATATATTTT. Protein: CASSINGGVSGNTIYF.

The genes are TRBV13 and TRBJ1-1; no clear D gene. The CDR3 has 13 amino acids. CDR1 and CDR2 (germline): PRHDT, FYEKMQ (reference sequence). V lost 1 base and J lost 7, with 10 bases in between. CDR3 loop: CASSLATNVEAFF. CDR3 sequence (DNA): TGTGCCAGCAGCTTAGCCACAAATGTTGAAGCTTTCTTT. Filled out from reference TRBV13 and TRBJ1-1, the complete variable domain reads AAGVIQSPRHLIKEKRETATLKCYPIPRHDTVYWYQQGPGQDPQFLISFYEKMQSDKGSIPDRFSAQQFSDYHSELNMSSLELGDSALYFCASSLATNVEAFFGQGTRLTVV.

This clone has just one count. This sequence joins TRBV28 and TRBJ1-1; TRBD1 aligns across 8 bases. Germline lookup yields CDR1 MDHEN and CDR2 SYDVKM. The CDR3 consists of 15 residues. V dropped 6 bases and J dropped 4; count of bases not matched to a gene: 10. CDR3 in DNA: TGTGCCAGCAGCGTCTTTTTAACAGGGGGCACTGAAGCTTTCTTT. This gives the protein CASSVFLTGGTEAFF.

A single count supports this clone. This chain links TRBV7-9 with TRBJ1-1; no reliable D call. Germline loops: CDR1 SEHNR, CDR2 FQNEAQ (reference sequence). V was cut by 5 bases and J by 2 bases, with 15 bases left in between. The CDR3 extends over 15 amino acids. Here the CDR3 reads CASSPPQTGNTEAFF. CDR3 nucleotide sequence: TGTGCCAGCAGCCCCCCTCAGACGGGAAACACTGAAGCTTTCTTT.

J is TRBJ1-1 and V is TRBV2; TRBD1 might be the D (6 bases). The CDR3 has 12 residues. Germline V gives CDR1 SNHLY, CDR2 FYNNEI. Trimming pared 9 bases from V and 1 base from J, leaving 9 bases between. As DNA, the CDR3 is TGTGCCAGTCGACAGGAGAACACTGAAGCTTTCTTT. It codes for CASRQENTEAFF. Using reference TRBV2 and TRBJ1-1 for the parts outside the CDR3, the full variable domain is EPEVTQTPSHQVTQMGQEVILRCVPISNHLYFYWYRQILGQKVEFLVSFYNNEISEKSEIFDDQFSVERPDGSNFTLKIRSTKLEDSAMYFCASRQENTEAFFGQGTRLTVV.

V usage is TRBV9 and J usage is TRBJ2-1; 10 bases match TRBD1. The CDR3 sequence is 13 residues long. Trimming at V came to 7 bases and at J to 7 bases, leaving 5 bases not matched to a gene. The germline gives CDR1 SGDLS, CDR2 YYNGEE. CDR3 in amino acids: CASSRDRGNEQFF. The CDR3, as DNA: TGTGCCAGCTCTCGGGACAGGGGTAATGAGCAGTTCTTC.

V is TRBV19 and J is TRBJ1-1, with D tentatively TRBD1 (5 bases). The CDR3 sequence is 14 residues long. Trimming stripped 6 bases from V and 1 base from J, with 12 bases between. Looked up from germline, CDR1 is LNHDA and CDR2 is SQIVND (reference sequence). The CDR3 DNA is TGTGCCAGTAGCCCCATGGGGGGGAACACTGAAGCTTTCTTT. This gives the protein CASSPMGGNTEAFF.

V and J are TRBV11-2 and TRBJ2-7, with 10 bases lining up with TRBD2. The germline V gene has CDR1 SGHAT and CDR2 FQNNGV. The length of the CDR3 is 18 residues. The junction had 13 bases not matched to a gene; V was cut back by 1 base and J by 4 bases. The CDR3 sequence is CASSLAGASGGNPYEQYF. In nucleotides, the CDR3 is TGTGCCAGCAGCTTAGCAGGGGCTAGCGGGGGTAATCCATACGAGCAGTACTTC.

The chain recombines TRBV5-1 with TRBJ1-2; the D gene is possibly TRBD1 (5 bases). The germline CDR1 and CDR2 sequences are SGHRS and YFSETQ. The V end lost 0 bases, the J end lost 7 bases, and 7 bases lay between the germline ends. The CDR3 length is 12 residues. CDR3 protein: CASSLEGFGYTF. The CDR3 DNA follows: TGCGCCAGCAGCTTGGAGGGGTTTGGCTACACCTTC.

This rearrangement joins TRBV2 to TRBJ2-5, with unresolved D. The V gene lost 7 bases and the J gene lost 3 bases, with 6 bases spanning the gap. Germline V gene data show CDR1 as SNHLY and CDR2 as FYNNEI. This CDR3 has 11 residues. CDR3 nucleotides: TGTGCCAGCACTAGAGAAGAGACCCAGTACTTC. It specifies CASTREETQYF. The whole variable domain, filled in from reference TRBV2 and TRBJ2-5, reads EPEVTQTPSHQVTQMGQEVILRCVPISNHLYFYWYRQILGQKVEFLVSFYNNEISEKSEIFDDQFSVERPDGSNFTLKIRSTKLEDSAMYFCASTREETQYFGPGTRLLVL.

The sample holds one count of this clone. The rearrangement joins TRBV12-5 to TRBJ2-1; TRBD2 agrees at 14 bases. Germline V gene sequence: CDR1 LGHNT, CDR2 FRNRAP. J was trimmed by 9 bases and V by 6 bases; bases with no gene match: 4. There are 14 residues in the CDR3. The CDR3 spells CASGLGTSGGEQFF. CDR3 coding DNA: TGTGCTAGTGGCCTCGGGACTAGCGGGGGTGAGCAGTTCTTC. Combining the CDR3 with reference TRBV12-5 and TRBJ2-1 gives the whole variable domain DARVTQTPRHKVTEMGQEVTMRCQPILGHNTVFWYRQTMMQGLELLAYFRNRAPLDDSGMPKDRFSAEMPDATLATLKIQPSEPRDSAVYFCASGLGTSGGEQFFGPGTRLTVL.

The chain carries TRBV7-2 and TRBJ1-2; D is possibly TRBD1 (6 bases). The germline V gene encodes CDR1 SGHTA and CDR2 FQGNSA. V was trimmed by 1 base and J by 4 bases, leaving 16 bases between them. The CDR3 runs 16 residues. CDR3 coding DNA: TGTGCCAGCAGCTTAGAGGGGTGGGGGCCGTTCTATGGCTACACCTTC. It encodes CASSLEGWGPFYGYTF. Supplemented by reference TRBV7-2 and TRBJ1-2, the full variable domain reads GAGVSQSPSNKVTEKGKDVELRCDPISGHTALYWYRQSLGQGLEFLIYFQGNSAPDKSGLPSDRFSAERTGGSVSTLTIQRTQQEDSAVYLCASSLEGWGPFYGYTFGSGTRLTVV.

The chain joins TRBV18 to TRBJ1-1; no definite D call. CDR3 size: 14 residues. Trimming removed 2 bases at V and 1 base at J, with 8 bases between. The germline V gene has CDR1 KGHSH and CDR2 LQKENI. The chain's CDR3 is CASSPGRQNTEAFF. The DNA of the CDR3 is TGTGCCAGCTCACCAGGCAGGCAGAACACTGAAGCTTTCTTT.

The gene calls are TRBV18 and TRBJ2-1; 9 bases map to TRBD1. In germline, CDR1 is KGHSH, CDR2 LQKENI. The CDR3 is made up of 15 amino acids. V lost 2 bases and J lost 6; bases outside the gene matches: 5. Here the CDR3 reads CASSPNRGLGNEQFF. The CDR3 nucleotides are TGTGCCAGCTCACCAAACAGGGGGCTGGGCAATGAGCAGTTCTTC.

This clone turned up a few times. The chain carries TRBV7-8 and TRBJ1-4, with a weak D call TRBD1 (5 bases). CDR1 is SGHVS and CDR2 is FQNEAQ in the germline V gene. The CDR3 runs to 18 residues. Trimming cost V 2 bases and J 0 bases, with 16 bases left between them. The CDR3 is CASSLRGGAIATNEKLFF. CDR3 nucleotide sequence: TGTGCCAGCAGCTTACGCGGGGGAGCTATTGCAACTAATGAAAAACTGTTTTTT.

The rearrangement uses TRBV5-1 and TRBJ2-1; D is possibly TRBD2 (6 bases). Germline CDR1 SGHRS, CDR2 YFSETQ. V was pared by 4 bases and J by 0 bases, with 20 bases between. This CDR3 contains 18 residues. Here the CDR3 DNA reads TGCGCCAGCAGCCGGAGGGACTTTGGGGCCTACTCCTACAATGAGCAGTTCTTC. It codes for CASSRRDFGAYSYNEQFF.

This rearrangement joins TRBV5-1 to TRBJ1-1, with D perhaps TRBD1 (5 bases). V lost 4 bases and J lost 3, with 7 bases in between. The CDR3 length is 12 residues. Per the germline V gene, CDR1 is SGHRS and CDR2 is YFSETQ. CDR3 in amino acids: CASSGGDTEAFF. CDR3 bases: TGCGCCAGCAGCGGGGGGGACACTGAAGCTTTCTTT.

The rearrangement links TRBV5-4 to TRBJ2-1, with 16 bases fitting TRBD2. The CDR3 spans 19 residues. Trimming removed 2 bases from V and 3 bases from J; junction bases left unmatched: 8. The germline V gene has CDR1 SGHNT and CDR2 YYREEE (reference sequence). Here the CDR3 reads CASSFGTSGGAPFYNEQFF. In DNA form, the CDR3 reads TGTGCCAGCAGCTTCGGGACTAGCGGGGGGGCCCCGTTCTACAATGAGCAGTTCTTC.

This chain links TRBV6-5 with TRBJ1-2; 8 nucleotides match TRBD1. V trimming: 7 bases; J trimming: 8 bases; junction bases outside the gene matches: 15. The CDR3 contains 15 residues. The germline gives CDR1 MNHEY, CDR2 SVGAGI. CDR3 sequence: CASNPRRQGAGGYTF. The CDR3 DNA is TGTGCCAGCAATCCCCGGAGGCAGGGGGCGGGAGGCTACACCTTC.

The chain has TRBV7-2 and TRBJ2-1, with 11 bases matching TRBD2. This CDR3 comprises 15 residues. With V trimmed by 5 bases and J by 6 bases, 6 bases remained unmatched. CDR1 and CDR2 (germline): SGHTA, FQGNSA. CDR3 residues: CASSLGGTSGNEQFF. The CDR3 DNA sequence: TGTGCCAGCAGCCTCGGCGGGACTAGCGGCAATGAGCAGTTCTTC.

CDR3 in amino acids: CASSPPRLASSYNEQFF. Here the CDR3 DNA reads TGCGCCAGCAGCCCTCCAAGGCTAGCTTCGTCCTACAATGAGCAGTTCTTC. This rearrangement joins TRBV5-1 to TRBJ2-1; possibly TRBD2 for D (5 bases). V gave up 4 bases and J gave up 1 base, with 18 bases separating them. CDR1 and CDR2 from the germline V gene are SGHRS and YFSETQ. There are 17 residues in the CDR3.

The chain carries TRBV4-1 and TRBJ2-1; 8 bases map to TRBD2. Losses at the gene ends were 4 bases for V and 13 bases for J; bases not matched to a gene: 12. This CDR3 region has 14 residues. CDR1 is MGHRA and CDR2 is YSYEKL in the germline V gene. Here the CDR3 reads CASSRGYGLASQFF. Written as DNA, the CDR3 is TGCGCCAGCAGCCGGGGCTATGGACTAGCTAGTCAGTTCTTC.

This clone was seen a handful of times. The chain carries TRBV6-1 and TRBJ2-1; 9 nucleotides agree with TRBD2. This CDR3 contains 15 residues. Per the germline V gene, CDR1 is MNHNS and CDR2 is SASEGT. The trim removed 1 base at V and 6 bases at J, leaving 4 bases unmatched. The CDR3 sequence: CASSEDSGSSNEQFF. CDR3 DNA sequence: TGTGCCAGCAGTGAAGATAGCGGGAGTAGCAATGAGCAGTTCTTC.

This rearrangement joins TRBV19 to TRBJ1-1; D is perhaps TRBD1 (6 bases). Germline CDR1 is LNHDA and CDR2 is SQIVND (reference sequence). This CDR3 has 13 residues. With 9 bases removed from V and 5 bases from J, the gap between germline ends came to 16 bases. The CDR3 DNA reads as TGTGCCAGCGATACAGGGTGGGGGACTGAAGCTTTCTTT. Translated: CASDTGWGTEAFF.

The J gene is TRBJ2-1, the V gene TRBV28; D is uncertain. CDR3 length: 15 residues. Germline V CDR1 and CDR2: MDHEN, SYDVKM. Trimming took 3 bases from V and 4 from J, leaving 13 bases between them. The CDR3 spells CASSLFGKTYNEQFF. The CDR3, as DNA: TGTGCCAGCAGTTTGTTCGGCAAGACTTACAATGAGCAGTTCTTC.

The J gene is TRBJ2-3, the V gene TRBV4-1; D not resolved. V lost 2 bases to trimming and J lost 0 bases, with 6 bases between them. Germline CDR1 and CDR2: MGHRA and YSYEKL. This CDR3 has 14 amino acids. The DNA for the CDR3 is TGCGCCAGCAGCCAAATAGAAAGCACAGATACGCAGTATTTT. It translates to CASSQIESTDTQYF.

The chain links TRBV27 to TRBJ1-2; D gene unclear. Germline CDR1 and CDR2: MNHEY and SMNVEV (reference sequence). The CDR3 is 13 amino acids. V gave up 3 bases and J gave up 5 bases, with 10 bases separating them. The CDR3 here is CASSLTRGYGYTF. CDR3 DNA: TGTGCCAGCAGTTTGACCCGAGGATATGGCTACACCTTC.

This rearrangement joins TRBV4-1 to TRBJ1-1, with TRBD1 as a possible D gene (6 bases). The CDR3 extends over 15 amino acids. Trimming pared 2 bases from V and 2 bases from J, leaving 12 bases between. The germline V gene has CDR1 MGHRA and CDR2 YSYEKL. The CDR3 loop reads CASSQPTGRNTEAFF. DNA for the CDR3: TGCGCCAGCAGCCAACCGACAGGCCGCAACACTGAAGCTTTCTTT.

This chain uses TRBV7-9 with TRBJ1-2, with TRBD1 as a possible D gene (6 bases). The CDR3 totals 14 residues. V was cut by 0 bases and J by 6 bases, with 11 bases left in between. CDR1 is SEHNR and CDR2 is FQNEAQ in the germline V gene (reference sequence). The CDR3 nucleotides are TGTGCCAGCAGCTTAGCGGTGGCAGGGGATGGCTACACCTTC. This sequence encodes CASSLAVAGDGYTF.

For this clone: A junction boundary mismatches the germline segment, possibly from a read error. This chain joins TRBV29-1 and TRBJ1-2; 9 bases agree with TRBD1. The germline CDR1 and CDR2 sequences are SQVTM and ANQGSEA. The CDR3 spans 12 residues. CDR3 sequence (DNA): TGCAGCTGCAGGACATGGACAGGGGCTTATTCCTTC. Translation: CSCRTWTGAYSF.